The T cell receptor (beta chain) under discussion was sequenced for a study of technical replicates of blood from a few donors. The germline gives CDR1 MDHEN, CDR2 SYDVKM. V lost 7 bases to trimming and J lost 5 bases, with 21 bases between them. The length of the CDR3 is 15 residues. Only in-frame clones appear in the TCRdb table, and some are missing; sequencing was by immunoSEQ multiplex PCR. The table lists approximately 12,000 clones, 94% of them singletons, with roughly 7.6% in the top ten. This TCR came from a human donor in good health. V usage is TRBV28 and J usage is TRBJ2-7; possible D gene TRBD2, 7 bases. Input material: PBMCs. The CDR3 protein is CASTPGGGSVHEQYF. The CDR3 region has the DNA TGTGCCAGCACCCCGGGGGGCGGGAGCGTCCACGAGCAGTACTTC.